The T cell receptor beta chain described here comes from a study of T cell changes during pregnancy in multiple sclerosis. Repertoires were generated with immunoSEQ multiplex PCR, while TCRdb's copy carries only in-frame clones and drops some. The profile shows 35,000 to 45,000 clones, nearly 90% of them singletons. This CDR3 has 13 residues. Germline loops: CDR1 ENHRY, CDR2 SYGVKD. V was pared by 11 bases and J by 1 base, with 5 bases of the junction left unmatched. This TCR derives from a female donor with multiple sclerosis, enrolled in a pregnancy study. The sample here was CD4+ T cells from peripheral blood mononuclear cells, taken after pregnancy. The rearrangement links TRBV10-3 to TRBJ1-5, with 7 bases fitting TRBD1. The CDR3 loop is CASQGKSNQPQHF. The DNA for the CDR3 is TGTGCCTCACAGGGGAAGAGCAATCAGCCCCAGCATTTT.